Listed below are T cell receptor beta chains from one sample, sequenced in a study of T cells in Graves' hyperthyroidism and ophthalmopathy. TCRdb analysed the multiplex PCR reads with MiXCR anew, one entry per CDR3 protein. The table lists hundreds of thousands of distinct CDR3 sequences, approximately 15% of them singletons. Sequencing was done on a sample of blood. The origin of the receptors is a woman aged 25 to 45 with Graves' hyperthyroidism that later progressed to Graves' ophthalmopathy. Each CDR3 is given with its conserved first and last residue. Only part of the rows carry a size: once, few, many, or a class if the clone is expanded.

TRBJ1-2	TRBV7-9	.	CASSGISNYGYTF
TRBJ2-1	TRBV7-9	many	CASSDLLAGGPIDEQFF
TRBJ2-5	TRBV11-1	many	CASSPEYQETQYF
TRBJ1-5	TRBV6-2/TRBV6-3	.	CASTGTGNGQPQHF
TRBJ2-1	TRBV28	few	CASSSPPVAGSSYNEQFF
TRBJ2-1	TRBV2	few	CASSGAGIYNEQFF
TRBJ2-7	TRBV11-3	many	CASSPGLAGPYEQYF
TRBJ2-1	TRBV6-2/TRBV6-3	many	CASSYTSGRGYNEQFF
TRBJ1-4	TRBV19	many	CASSRDRGLDEKLFF
TRBJ2-1	TRBV10-3	many	CAISESSGRAYEQFF
TRBJ1-2	TRBV20-1	many	CSGFPRGTGNGYTF
TRBJ2-1	TRBV6-1	many	CASKSAGTEIYNEQFF
TRBJ1-2	TRBV30	.	CAWSVTGQVHYGYTF
TRBJ2-3	TRBV20-1	many	CSARAQGAILPDTQYF
TRBJ1-1	TRBV2	many	CASRMGSHEAFF
TRBJ2-1	TRBV9	.	CASSVDLWGTGNEQFF
TRBJ1-1	TRBV11-3	many	CASSFTGLATEAFF
TRBJ2-4	TRBV28	many	CATATEPDLLAKNIQYF
TRBJ2-3	TRBV2	many	CASSARQGSTDTQYF
TRBJ2-2	TRBV7-8	few	CASSSTVNLNTGELFF
TRBJ2-5	TRBV10-3	many	CAIPSSSRTQYF
TRBJ2-6	TRBV28	many	CASSLRRQGSGANVLTF
TRBJ1-1	TRBV19	many	CASSKGGEYYTEAFF
TRBJ2-3	TRBV9	few	CASSLLREAALDTQYF
TRBJ1-1	TRBV5-1	few	CASAHTGQLNTEAFF
TRBJ2-2	TRBV6-1	many	CASSRWDGTGELFF
TRBJ1-1	TRBV5-1	few	CASSRAGGMGEAFF
TRBJ2-1	TRBV20-1	many	CSARGYGFHNEQFF
TRBJ1-1	TRBV20-1	few	CSATIQMNTEAFF
TRBJ2-5	TRBV12-3/TRBV12-4	few	CASSPNDRGQETQYF
TRBJ2-3	TRBV19	.	CASNSAQGVTDTQYF
TRBJ1-1	TRBV12-3/TRBV12-4	many	CASSLTRPAEAFF